These 23 T cell receptor beta chains share one sample of origin, sequenced in a study of T cells in narcolepsy. Libraries were prepared by immunoSEQ multiplex PCR; TCRdb keeps only in-frame clonotypes and omits some of them. The table shows tens of thousands of clones, with 87% occurring only once. Sequencing input: CD45RA- memory CD4+ T cells from PBMCs. The receptors stem from a human donor with narcolepsy.

This clone was seen just once. The V and J genes are TRBV2 and TRBJ2-5; D remains unclear. In germline, CDR1 is SNHLY, CDR2 FYNNEI. The length of the CDR3 is 13 residues. Trimming shortened V by 8 bases and J by 2 bases, and 12 bases separated the two germline ends. This chain's CDR3 is CASALNLQETQYF. CDR3 DNA: TGTGCCAGCGCCCTTAACCTTCAAGAGACCCAGTACTTC.

The chain's CDR3 is CASNGWTGGNNQPQHF. Written as DNA, the CDR3 is TGTGCCAGTAATGGGTGGACAGGGGGTAACAATCAGCCCCAGCATTTT. The chain is built from TRBV19 and TRBJ1-5; the match to TRBD1 covers 10 bases. The V segment lost 7 bases and the J segment 3 bases; nucleotides outside the gene matches: 9. The V gene's germline CDR1 is LNHDA and CDR2 SQIVND (reference sequence). The CDR3 extends over 16 amino acids.

The CDR3 DNA reads TGTGCCATCAAACAGGGGGGGAGTAACACCGGGGAGCTGTTTTTT. Translating gives CAIKQGGSNTGELFF. This chain connects TRBV10-3 to TRBJ2-2, with D maybe TRBD1 (8 bases). The CDR3 is made up of 15 amino acids. Deletions cut 7 bases from V and 2 bases from J, with 14 bases between. In germline, CDR1 is ENHRY, CDR2 SYGVKD.

The CDR3 loop is CSVGGGKGAQYF. CDR3 nucleotide sequence: TGCAGCGTTGGAGGTGGGAAAGGGGCCCAGTACTTC. The rearrangement uses TRBV29-1 and TRBJ2-5; weak D call: TRBD1 (5 bases). Germline loops: CDR1 SQVTM, CDR2 ANQGSEA. The CDR3 spans 12 residues. Trimming left V 4 bases short and J 9 bases short, with 15 bases between.

The chain couples TRBV19 to TRBJ1-5; D gene uncertain. The length of the CDR3 is 16 residues. V lost 4 bases and J lost 4, with 17 bases in between. CDR1 is LNHDA and CDR2 is SQIVND in the germline V gene (reference sequence). This CDR3 reads CASSSIRMLFNQPQHF. In DNA, the CDR3 is TGTGCCAGTAGTAGCATTAGAATGTTGTTTAATCAGCCCCAGCATTTT.

The J gene is TRBJ1-1, the V gene TRBV7-3, with D unresolved. CDR1 is SGHTA and CDR2 is FQGTGA in the germline V gene. This CDR3 has 13 residues. V gave up 4 bases and J gave up 1 base, with 7 bases separating them. The CDR3 sequence is CASSWGSNTEAFF. In DNA, the CDR3 is TGTGCCAGCAGCTGGGGTTCGAACACTGAAGCTTTCTTT.

The chain links TRBV15 to TRBJ2-2; D is tentatively TRBD1 or TRBD2 (5 bases each). This CDR3 spans 15 amino acids. From germline, CDR1 is LNHNV and CDR2 YYDKDF (reference sequence). Trimming left V 0 bases short and J 7 bases short, with 12 bases between. CDR3 residues: CATSRDSGSGGELFF. CDR3 nucleotide sequence: TGTGCCACCAGCAGAGATTCAGGGAGTGGCGGGGAGCTGTTTTTT.

This clone was recorded only once. J is TRBJ2-6 and V is TRBV5-6; D is possibly TRBD1 (6 bases). Germline CDR1 reads SGHDT; CDR2 reads YYEEEE. This CDR3 region has 16 residues. V was shortened by 4 bases and J by 4 bases, with 15 bases between the two germline ends. CDR3 in amino acids: CASSQITGLGANVLTF. CDR3 in DNA: TGTGCCAGCAGCCAAATCACAGGGCTGGGGGCCAACGTCCTGACTTTC.

This clone was recorded a few times. The chain links TRBV27 to TRBJ2-5, with D perhaps matching TRBD1 (5 bases). Trimming removed 6 bases from V and 5 bases from J, with 28 bases in between. The CDR3 covers 18 residues. The germline V gene encodes CDR1 MNHEY and CDR2 SMNVEV (reference sequence). The CDR3 bases are TGTGCCAGCAGGACGGCAGGGATTTCTGTAAACTCCTTGGAGACCCAGTACTTC. Its translation: CASRTAGISVNSLETQYF.

As concerns this clone: The identical CDR3 is also encoded by other nucleotide sequences in the sample. The gene calls are TRBV28 and TRBJ1-1, with unresolved D. V lost 5 bases and J lost 1, with 11 bases in between. Germline values: CDR1 MDHEN, CDR2 SYDVKM. This CDR3 has 14 amino acids. The CDR3 bases are TGTGCCAGCAGTCTGTCGGGTGGGAACACTGAAGCTTTCTTT. Translated: CASSLSGGNTEAFF.

The V call is TRBV6-6, the J call TRBJ2-2; TRBD2 agrees at 12 bases. Looked up from germline, CDR1 is MNHNY and CDR2 is SVGAGI (reference sequence). J gave up 5 bases and V 7 bases, and 8 bases lay outside the gene matches. This CDR3 is built from 16 residues. The CDR3 nucleotides read TGTGCCAGCACCCAGACTAGCGGGAGTTCAACCGGGGAGCTGTTTTTT. Translated: CASTQTSGSSTGELFF.

The J gene is TRBJ2-1, the V gene TRBV28; D may match TRBD1 or TRBD2 (7 bases each). Germline values: CDR1 MDHEN, CDR2 SYDVKM. V lost 5 bases and J 12 bases, leaving 14 bases between the germline ends. The CDR3 covers 12 residues. In nucleotides, the CDR3 is TGTGCCAGCAGTGACGACAGGGAGGGGCAGTTCTTC. Residues: CASSDDREGQFF. Supplemented by reference TRBV28 and TRBJ2-1, the full variable domain reads DVKVTQSSRYLVKRTGEKVFLECVQDMDHENMFWYRQDPGLGLRLIYFSYDVKMKEKGDIPEGYSVSREKKERFSLILESASTNQTSMYLCASSDDREGQFFGPGTRLTVL.

This rearrangement joins TRBV19 to TRBJ2-1, with TRBD2 matching 7 bases. The germline V gene encodes CDR1 LNHDA and CDR2 SQIVND (reference sequence). CDR3 length: 15 amino acids. Trimming took 4 bases from V and 6 from J; bases not matched to a gene: 9. The CDR3 nucleotides are TGTGCCAGTAGTAAGGGATACGGGAGGCGCAATGAGCAGTTCTTC. Encoded protein: CASSKGYGRRNEQFF.

Only one count was recorded for this clone. The genes are TRBV6-6 and TRBJ1-4; D gene ambiguous. V lost 2 bases, J lost 0 bases, and 7 bases lay in between. The CDR3 has 15 residues. Per germline, CDR1 MNHNY and CDR2 SVGAGI (reference sequence). CDR3 sequence: CASSYGPATNEKLFF. CDR3 bases: TGTGCCAGCAGTTACGGGCCTGCAACTAATGAAAAACTGTTTTTT.

The count of this clone is one. The chain joins TRBV28 to TRBJ1-4; 7 nucleotides align to TRBD1. This CDR3 is built from 15 residues. With V trimmed by 6 bases and J by 6 bases, 10 bases remained unmatched. Germline CDR1 reads MDHEN; CDR2 reads SYDVKM. DNA for the CDR3: TGTGCCAGCAGCCCCGACAGGGTTAGTGATGAAAAACTGTTTTTT. It is translated as CASSPDRVSDEKLFF.

The chain combines TRBV5-3 with TRBJ1-1; perhaps TRBD1 as D (6 bases). TRBV5-3 falls under the ORF class, with uncertain function. CDR3 length: 17 amino acids. The V gene lost 2 bases and the J gene lost 4 bases, with 21 bases spanning the gap. The CDR3 sequence is CARSLSAPRGFSTEAFF. CDR3 DNA sequence: TGTGCCAGAAGCTTATCGGCTCCCAGGGGATTTAGCACTGAAGCTTTCTTT.

The chain joins TRBV6-6 to TRBJ2-1; D gene uncertain. CDR1 and CDR2 from the germline V gene are MNHNY and SVGAGI (reference sequence). The CDR3 consists of 13 residues. V was trimmed by 4 bases and J by 3 bases, leaving 7 bases between them. CDR3 protein: CASSSKGYNEQFF. The CDR3 DNA sequence: TGTGCCAGCAGTTCAAAAGGCTACAATGAGCAGTTCTTC.

A remark on this clone: A junction boundary mismatches the germline segment, possibly from a read error. The V gene is TRBV2, the J gene TRBJ2-7; D might be TRBD1 (5 bases). Germline CDR1 and CDR2: SNHLY and FYNNEI. The CDR3 totals 15 residues. DNA of the CDR3: TGTGCCGGCAGTGACACGCTCCCGACAGTCTACGAGCAGTACTTC. Its translation: CAGSDTLPTVYEQYF.

CDR3 DNA sequence: TGTGCCAGCAGCAAAGGAGAAAATACTAAAGGGGAGGCCAAAAACATTCAGTACTTC. Its protein is CASSKGENTKGEAKNIQYF. This chain links TRBV21-1 with TRBJ2-4. TRBV21-1 is flagged as a pseudogene. CDR3 length equals 19 residues.

This clone was counted a single time. The chain is built from TRBV7-3 and TRBJ2-3, with D perhaps given as TRBD1 or TRBD2 (5 bases each). The CDR3 length is 18 residues. V lost 1 base, J lost 3 bases, and 20 bases lay in between. The V gene's germline CDR1 is SGHTA and CDR2 FQGTGA. The CDR3 spells CASSLRHRGPISTDTQYF. The CDR3 DNA sequence: TGTGCCAGCAGCTTAAGACACCGGGGCCCGATATCGACAGATACGCAGTATTTT.

The genes are TRBV25-1 and TRBJ1-2, with 7 nucleotides matching TRBD1. The trim removed 6 bases at V and 2 bases at J, leaving 6 bases unmatched. The CDR3 is 14 amino acids. Germline V CDR1 and CDR2: MGHDK, SYGVNS. The CDR3 DNA sequence: TGTGCCAGCAGGCGGGGGGGACAGAACTATGGCTACACCTTC. Translating it yields CASRRGGQNYGYTF.

The V and J genes are TRBV4-2 and TRBJ2-3; TRBD2 might be the D (6 bases). The CDR3 is made up of 16 amino acids. Trimming left V 0 bases short and J 3 bases short, with 13 bases between. Per the germline V gene, CDR1 is LGHNA and CDR2 is YNFKEQ. For the CDR3, the DNA is TGTGCCAGCAGCCAAGAAACTAGCCCGAGGACAGATACGCAGTATTTT. Amino acids: CASSQETSPRTDTQYF.

This chain connects TRBV5-4 to TRBJ2-5; 7 bases agree with TRBD1. The CDR3 extends over 13 amino acids. Trimming at V came to 4 bases and at J to 3 bases, leaving 3 bases not matched to a gene. Germline lookup yields CDR1 SGHNT and CDR2 YYREEE (reference sequence). The CDR3 is CASSTDREETQYF. DNA of the CDR3: TGTGCCAGCAGCACCGACAGGGAAGAGACCCAGTACTTC.